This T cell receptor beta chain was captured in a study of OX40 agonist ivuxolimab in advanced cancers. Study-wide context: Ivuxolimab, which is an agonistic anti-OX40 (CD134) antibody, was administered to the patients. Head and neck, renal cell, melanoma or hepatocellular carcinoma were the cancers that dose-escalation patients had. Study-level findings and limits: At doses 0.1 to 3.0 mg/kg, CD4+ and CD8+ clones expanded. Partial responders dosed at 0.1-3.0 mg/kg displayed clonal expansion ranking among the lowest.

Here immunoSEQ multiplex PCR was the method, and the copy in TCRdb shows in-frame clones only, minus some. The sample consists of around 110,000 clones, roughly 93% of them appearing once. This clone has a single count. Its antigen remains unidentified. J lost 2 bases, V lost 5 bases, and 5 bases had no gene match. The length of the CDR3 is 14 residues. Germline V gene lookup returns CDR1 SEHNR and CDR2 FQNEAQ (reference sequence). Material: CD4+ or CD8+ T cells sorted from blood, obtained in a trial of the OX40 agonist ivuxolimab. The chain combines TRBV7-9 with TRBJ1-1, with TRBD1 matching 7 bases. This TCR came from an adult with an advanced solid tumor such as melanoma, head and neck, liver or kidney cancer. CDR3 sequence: CASSPDRVNTEAFF. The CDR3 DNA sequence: TGTGCCAGCAGCCCCGACAGGGTAAACACTGAAGCTTTCTTT.